This is a list of T cell receptor beta chains from one sample in a study of post-analysis software for immune sequencing data. TCRdb itself ran the PCR reads through MiXCR, one entry per CDR3 protein. The sample includes about 800,000 distinct CDR3 sequences, about 32% of them seen just once. The sequenced material came from blood. These receptors originate from a girl aged 10 to 17 with multiple sclerosis. Both conserved end residues are part of each CDR3. A D gene is named only where the DNA matches it firmly. Size values are once, few and many counts, or a class for expanded clones, and some rows have none.

v_gene	d_gene	j_gene	abundance	CDR3nt	CDR3aa
TRBV24-1	TRBD1	TRBJ2-1	-	TGTGCCACCAGTGATTTGGGGGGACAGGGGCTCTACAATGAGCAGTTCTTC	CATSDLGGQGLYNEQFF
TRBV6-5	TRBD1	TRBJ1-2	many	TGTGCCAGCAGCCCGTACAGGGGAGACTATGGCTACACCTTC	CASSPYRGDYGYTF
TRBV20-1	-	TRBJ2-3	few	TGCAGTGCTAGTCGCGGGGCTAGCACAGATACGCAGTATTTT	CSASRGASTDTQYF
TRBV25-1	-	TRBJ1-1	-	TGTGCCAGCAGTGAATACGGGGACACTGAAGCTTTCTTT	CASSEYGDTEAFF
TRBV5-8	-	TRBJ2-1	many	TGTGCCAGCAGCCGGGGGCTCAGGGTGGTGTTCTTC	CASSRGLRVVFF
TRBV29-1	-	TRBJ1-1	-	TGCAGCGTTGGAAGGGCCGACTCTGAAGCTTTCTTT	CSVGRADSEAFF
TRBV14	-	TRBJ1-6	-	TGTGCCAGCGGATTTCAGGGCTCACCCCTCCACTTT	CASGFQGSPLHF
TRBV4-3	TRBD1	TRBJ2-7	-	TGCGCCAGCAGCCAAGGGGGTGGGACAGGGACCTACGAGCAGTACTTC	CASSQGGGTGTYEQYF
TRBV3-1	-	TRBJ1-5	-	TGTGCCAGCAGCCAAGGGGACGGAATGCCCCAGCATTTT	CASSQGDGMPQHF
TRBV3-1	-	TRBJ2-5	many	TGTGCCAGCAGCCAAGATGTGGAGACCCAGTACTTC	CASSQDVETQYF
TRBV20-1	-	TRBJ2-1	-	TGCAGGGCTAGAGTCGTTGGCAATGAGCAGTTCTTC	CRARVVGNEQFF
TRBV10-2	TRBD1	TRBJ2-7	-	TGCGCCAGCTCTAAAGGACAGGGGGTAGGCGAGCAGTACTTC	CASSKGQGVGEQYF
TRBV7-2	-	TRBJ2-7	-	TGTGCCAGCAGCTCAGCTCTACTCCGGGATCCCCACTACGAGCAGTACTTC	CASSSALLRDPHYEQYF
TRBV29-1	-	TRBJ2-3	many	TGCAGCGTCGGGACGGGAAGAAGCACAGATACGCAGTATTTT	CSVGTGRSTDTQYF
TRBV29-1	-	TRBJ2-3	few	TGCAGCGTTGAAAAGGGGATTGGGACGCTGAGAGATACGCAGTATTTT	CSVEKGIGTLRDTQYF
TRBV3-1	TRBD2	TRBJ2-1	few	TGTGCCAGCAGCCAGCGACTAGCGGGAGGGCCTGATGAGCAGTTCTTC	CASSQRLAGGPDEQFF
TRBV6-1	TRBD2	TRBJ2-4	-	TGTGCCACCAAGGGACTAACGGGACTTGGTGGGGCCAAAAACATTCAGTACTTC	CATKGLTGLGGAKNIQYF
TRBV4-1	TRBD2	TRBJ2-1	-	TGCGCCAGCAGCCAAGGGGTTCTAGCGGGGGGCCTGAATGAGCAGTTCTTC	CASSQGVLAGGLNEQFF
TRBV7-2	TRBD1	TRBJ2-5	-	TGTGCCAGCAGACTAGACAGGGGTCAATTCCAAGAGACCCAGAACTTC	CASRLDRGQFQETQNF
TRBV9	-	TRBJ2-3	few	TGTGCCAGCAGCGTAGGGGTAGGGATCACGGATACGCAGTATTTT	CASSVGVGITDTQYF
TRBV2	TRBD2	TRBJ2-7	-	TGTGCCAGCACCCTAGCGGGAGCAGCCTACGAGCAGTACTTC	CASTLAGAAYEQYF
TRBV9	TRBD1	TRBJ1-2	-	TGTGCCAGCAGCGCCCTGAAGGTGGGATGGGACAGGCAAAGCCGTGGCTACACCTTC	CASSALKVGWDRQSRGYTF
TRBV9	-	TRBJ1-5	-	TGTGCCAGTTTTATAGGAAATCAGCCCCAGCATTTT	CASFIGNQPQHF
TRBV4-3	-	TRBJ2-4	-	TGCGCCAGCAGCCAAGATATAGGGTATGGGGCCAAAAACATTCAGTACTTC	CASSQDIGYGAKNIQYF
TRBV10-3	-	TRBJ2-3	few	TGTGCCATCAGGTGGAGGGGTAGCACAGATACGCAGTATTTT	CAIRWRGSTDTQYF
TRBV20-1	-	TRBJ2-3	-	TGCAGTGCTAGAGATTTGGCTAGTGCGCAGGATTTT	CSARDLASAQDF
TRBV6-6	TRBD1	TRBJ1-2	few	TGTGCCAGCAGTCACCAGGACAGGGAAGGGGATGGCTACACCTTC	CASSHQDREGDGYTF
TRBV5-1	-	TRBJ2-7	-	TGCGCCAGCAGCGCCGACACCTCCTACGAGCAGTACTTC	CASSADTSYEQYF
TRBV3-1	TRBD1	TRBJ1-6	-	TGTGCCAGCAGTCGTAGAAGACAGGGGACGAATTCACCCCTCCACTTT	CASSRRRQGTNSPLHF
TRBV27	TRBD2	TRBJ2-1	once	TGTGCCGGCGAGTCTAGCGGGTCCTACAATGAGCAGTTCTTC	CAGESSGSYNEQFF
TRBV29-1	-	TRBJ1-4	-	TGCAGCGTTGAAGTGGGGGTGACTAATGAAAAACTGTTTTTT	CSVEVGVTNEKLFF
TRBV3-1	TRBD2	TRBJ2-1	-	TGTGCCAGCAGCCTTAATCCCGGGACTAGCGTAAACAAACGGCACAATGAGCAGTTCTTC	CASSLNPGTSVNKRHNEQFF
TRBV5-1	TRBD2	TRBJ2-3	-	TGCGCCAGCAGCTTGGGGTCGGGGGGGCTCCTACGCACAGATACGCAGTATTTT	CASSLGSGGLLRTDTQYF
TRBV7-8	TRBD1	TRBJ2-1	-	TGTGCCAGCAGCTCGAGACGGGACAGGGTCTACAATGAGCAGTTCTTC	CASSSRRDRVYNEQFF
TRBV4-1	-	TRBJ1-4	-	TGCGCCAGCGCCATGGGGGCTTATGAAAAACGGTTTTTT	CASAMGAYEKRFF
TRBV7-2	-	TRBJ1-1	-	TGTGCCAGCAGCCCGCTTTTGAGGACTGAAGCTTTCTTT	CASSPLLRTEAFF
TRBV7-2	-	TRBJ1-1	few	TGTGCCAGCAGCCCCCGGACGGAATATGGGACTGAAGCTTTCTTT	CASSPRTEYGTEAFF
TRBV7-2	TRBD1	TRBJ2-3	few	TGTGCCAGCAGCACCCACAGGGGCCCAAGCACAGATACGCAGTATTTT	CASSTHRGPSTDTQYF
TRBV7-2	TRBD2	TRBJ2-3	few	TGTGCCAGCAGCGCCCGGACTAGCGGGGTCACAGATACGCAGTATTTT	CASSARTSGVTDTQYF
TRBV11-2	TRBD2	TRBJ2-1	-	TGTGCCAGCAGCTCCCGAGCCCTCCCGCTAGCGGGGGGGGATGAGCAGTTCTTC	CASSSRALPLAGGDEQFF
TRBV7-2	-	TRBJ1-1	-	TGTGCCAGCAGCTTCGCCCCGAACACTGAAGCTTTCTTT	CASSFAPNTEAFF